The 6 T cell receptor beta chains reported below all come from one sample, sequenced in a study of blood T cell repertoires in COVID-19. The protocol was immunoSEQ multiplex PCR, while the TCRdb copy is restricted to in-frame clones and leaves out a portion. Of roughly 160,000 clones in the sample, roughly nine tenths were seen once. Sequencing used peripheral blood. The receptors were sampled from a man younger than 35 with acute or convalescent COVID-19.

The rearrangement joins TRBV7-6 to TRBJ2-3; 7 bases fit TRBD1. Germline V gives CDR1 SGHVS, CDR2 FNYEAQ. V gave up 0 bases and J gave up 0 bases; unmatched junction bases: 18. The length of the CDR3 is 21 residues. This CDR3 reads CASSLAGTGELIPSSTDTQYF. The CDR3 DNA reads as TGTGCCAGCAGCTTAGCGGGAACAGGGGAGCTTATCCCCAGTAGCACAGATACGCAGTATTTT.

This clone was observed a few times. DNA for the CDR3: TGTGCCAGCACCTCCACGTGGGGACAGGGGGATTCACCCCTCCACTTT. This translates into CASTSTWGQGDSPLHF. This rearrangement joins TRBV28 to TRBJ1-6; 11 bases fit TRBD1. Germline V gene data show CDR1 as MDHEN and CDR2 as SYDVKM. V lost 7 bases to trimming and J lost 8 bases; unmatched junction nucleotides: 10. This CDR3 has 16 amino acids.

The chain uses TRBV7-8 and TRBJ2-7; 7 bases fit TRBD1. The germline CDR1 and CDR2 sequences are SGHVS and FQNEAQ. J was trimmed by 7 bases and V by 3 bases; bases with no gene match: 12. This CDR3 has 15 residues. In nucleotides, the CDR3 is TGTGCCAGCAGCTTCCGGACAGGACGCCCCTTTGAGCAGTACGTC. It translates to CASSFRTGRPFEQYV.

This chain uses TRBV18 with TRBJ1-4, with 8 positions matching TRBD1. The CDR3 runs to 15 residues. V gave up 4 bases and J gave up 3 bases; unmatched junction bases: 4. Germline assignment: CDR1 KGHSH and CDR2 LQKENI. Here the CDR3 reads CASSHDRGANEKLFF. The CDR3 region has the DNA TGTGCCAGCTCACACGACAGGGGAGCTAATGAAAAACTGTTTTTT.

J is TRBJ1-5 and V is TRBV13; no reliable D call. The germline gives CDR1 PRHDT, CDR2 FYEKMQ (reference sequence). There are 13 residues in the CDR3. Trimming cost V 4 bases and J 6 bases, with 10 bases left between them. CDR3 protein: CASSSGGVQPQHF. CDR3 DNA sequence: TGTGCCAGCAGCTCAGGCGGGGTTCAGCCCCAGCATTTT. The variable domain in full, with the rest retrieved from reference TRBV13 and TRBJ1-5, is AAGVIQSPRHLIKEKRETATLKCYPIPRHDTVYWYQQGPGQDPQFLISFYEKMQSDKGSIPDRFSAQQFSDYHSELNMSSLELGDSALYFCASSSGGVQPQHFGDGTRLSIL.

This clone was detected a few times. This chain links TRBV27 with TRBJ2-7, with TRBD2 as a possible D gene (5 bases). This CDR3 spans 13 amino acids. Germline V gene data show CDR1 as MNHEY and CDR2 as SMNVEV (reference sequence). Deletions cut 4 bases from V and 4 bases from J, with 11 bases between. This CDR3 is CASSYGSVYEQYF. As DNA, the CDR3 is TGTGCCAGCAGTTATGGTAGCGTATACGAGCAGTACTTC.